The 25 T cell receptor beta chains listed next were all sequenced from one sample in a study of PD-1 blockade in classical Hodgkin lymphoma. Profiling relied on immunoSEQ multiplex PCR, and the TCRdb table lists in-frame clones only, not all of them. Here the sample spans under 25,000 clones, around 84% being singletons. Time point given: cycle 4 day 1 (C4D1), after around six weeks of nivolumab. Relapses following autologous stem cell transplantation were seen in all patients, with brentuximab vedotin exposure varying. The source was peripheral blood mononuclear cells (PBMCs), collected before the fourth cycle of nivolumab. All receptors derive from a human donor with classical Hodgkin lymphoma.

The rearrangement uses TRBV19 and TRBJ2-7; D is possibly TRBD1 (6 bases). Germline CDR1 and CDR2: LNHDA and SQIVND (reference sequence). Trimming stripped 6 bases from V and 1 base from J, with 10 bases between. The CDR3 consists of 13 residues. This chain's CDR3 is CASSTGQSYEQYF. CDR3 in DNA: TGTGCCAGTAGCACAGGACAGTCCTACGAGCAGTACTTC.

The chain recombines TRBV5-4 with TRBJ1-2; TRBD1 matches 9 bases. Germline V gives CDR1 SGHNT, CDR2 YYREEE (reference sequence). The CDR3 contains 14 residues. V shed 3 bases, J shed 4 bases, and the junction held 4 bases outside the gene matches. CDR3 amino acids: CASSYTGGAYGYTF. The DNA of the CDR3 is TGTGCCAGCAGCTACACAGGGGGCGCCTATGGCTACACCTTC.

This chain links TRBV7-2 with TRBJ2-3, with TRBD2 as a possible D gene (6 bases). The length of the CDR3 is 16 residues. V was trimmed by 7 bases and J by 3 bases, leaving 20 bases between them. Germline CDR1 and CDR2: SGHTA and FQGNSA. Here the CDR3 reads CASIRREATPTDTQYF. In nucleotides, the CDR3 is TGTGCCAGCATCCGTAGGGAGGCCACACCGACAGATACGCAGTATTTT.

The chain uses TRBV5-1 and TRBJ2-4, with TRBD1 matching over 7 bases. The CDR3 consists of 14 residues. Germline CDR1 and CDR2: SGHRS and YFSETQ. V lost 3 bases and J lost 7; bases outside the gene matches: 7. The CDR3 DNA follows: TGCGCCAGCAGCTGGGACAGTTTCGGGAACATTCAGTACTTC. Residues: CASSWDSFGNIQYF.

The CDR3 loop is CASSLTGDRAHEQYF. The CDR3 region has the DNA TGTGCCAGCAGTTTAACCGGGGACAGGGCGCACGAGCAGTACTTC. This chain connects TRBV2 to TRBJ2-5; 9 bases are a match to TRBD1. The J call may be in error: the DNA end matches TRBJ2-7 better. This CDR3 has 15 residues. Germline V gives CDR1 SNHLY, CDR2 FYNNEI.

This chain connects TRBV10-3 to TRBJ2-3; D gene ambiguous. Germline V gives CDR1 ENHRY, CDR2 SYGVKD. Trimming removed 10 bases from V and 3 bases from J, with 17 bases in between. CDR3 length: 14 residues. In nucleotides, the CDR3 is TGTGCCAGCCACGACTCTTGGGGTACAGATACGCAGTATTTT. Amino acids: CASHDSWGTDTQYF.

There are a few counts of this clone. The V and J genes are TRBV30 and TRBJ1-6, with a possible D match to TRBD1 (6 bases). Germline V gene data show CDR1 as GTSNPN and CDR2 as SVGIG (reference sequence). V lost 7 bases and J lost 7, with 17 bases in between. CDR3 size: 14 residues. For the CDR3, the DNA is TGTGCCTCAATAGGGGGGATGAGGAATTCACCCCTCCACTTT. Its protein product is CASIGGMRNSPLHF.

This clone appeared a single time. The chain employs TRBV5-4 and TRBJ1-4; TRBD1 might be the D (5 bases). The CDR3 consists of 17 residues. V gave up 4 bases and J gave up 1 base, with 17 bases separating them. Germline CDR1 and CDR2: SGHNT and YYREEE (reference sequence). The CDR3 DNA sequence: TGTGCCAGCAGCCTGAGGAGGGGAGCGGGAACTAATGAAAAACTGTTTTTT. Translated: CASSLRRGAGTNEKLFF.

The chain carries TRBV7-9 and TRBJ1-1, with a tentative D call TRBD1 (6 bases). This CDR3 region has 14 residues. The germline CDR1 and CDR2 sequences are SEHNR and FQNEAQ (reference sequence). Deletions cut 4 bases from V and 1 base from J, with 10 bases between. CDR3 loop: CASSSGVTNTEAFF. The CDR3 bases are TGTGCCAGCAGCTCAGGGGTTACGAACACTGAAGCTTTCTTT. The whole variable domain, filled in from reference TRBV7-9 and TRBJ1-1, reads DTGVSQNPRHKITKRGQNVTFRCDPISEHNRLYWYRQTLGQGPEFLTYFQNEAQLEKSRLLSDRFSAERPKGSFSTLEIQRTEQGDSAMYLCASSSGVTNTEAFFGQGTRLTVV.

J is TRBJ2-5 and V is TRBV5-4; D is possibly TRBD2 (5 bases). V lost 4 bases, J lost 5 bases, and 21 bases lay in between. The CDR3 covers 16 residues. Per the germline V gene, CDR1 is SGHNT and CDR2 is YYREEE (reference sequence). CDR3 protein: CASSPEVTSVSETQYF. CDR3 nucleotide sequence: TGTGCCAGCAGCCCGGAGGTTACTAGTGTGTCGGAGACCCAGTACTTC. The full variable domain, rest sourced from reference TRBV5-4 and TRBJ2-5, is ETGVTQSPTHLIKTRGQQVTLRCSSQSGHNTVSWYQQALGQGPQFIFQYYREEENGRGNFPPRFSGLQFPNYSSELNVNALELDDSALYLCASSPEVTSVSETQYFGPGTRLLVL.

The chain is built from TRBV5-1 and TRBJ1-4; D perhaps matches TRBD1 (6 bases). The CDR3 totals 15 residues. V shed 0 bases and J shed 2 bases, with 8 bases lying between them. Germline loops: CDR1 SGHRS, CDR2 YFSETQ. The CDR3 here is CASSLEGGTNEKLFF. As DNA, the CDR3 is TGCGCCAGCAGCTTGGAGGGGGGGACTAATGAAAAACTGTTTTTT.

The rearrangement joins TRBV18 to TRBJ2-7; TRBD2 agrees at 8 bases. This CDR3 has 15 amino acids. The germline V gene encodes CDR1 KGHSH and CDR2 LQKENI. V dropped 2 bases and J dropped 6; count of bases not matched to a gene: 9. CDR3 protein: CASSPAPGGAVEQYF. CDR3 nucleotide sequence: TGTGCCAGCTCACCAGCCCCCGGGGGGGCAGTCGAGCAGTACTTC.

This chain links TRBV5-4 with TRBJ2-1; 8 bases fit TRBD2. The CDR3 sequence is 17 residues long. After removal of 4 bases from V and 9 bases from J, the junction contained 18 bases not matched to a gene. Germline V gene lookup returns CDR1 SGHNT and CDR2 YYREEE (reference sequence). The CDR3 sequence is CASSPSRVSGARGEQFF. As DNA, the CDR3 is TGTGCCAGCAGCCCTAGTAGGGTTAGCGGGGCGAGAGGTGAGCAGTTCTTC.

The rearrangement joins TRBV11-3 to TRBJ2-7; unclear D gene. V lost 3 bases and J 2 bases, leaving 14 bases between the germline ends. Looked up from germline, CDR1 is SGHNT and CDR2 is YENEEA. The CDR3 totals 15 residues. CDR3 in DNA: TGTGCCAGCAGCTTTGGCTTCTCTCCGACCTACGAGCAGTACTTC. Protein sequence: CASSFGFSPTYEQYF.

The chain joins TRBV7-9 to TRBJ1-1; 9 bases match TRBD1. The V gene's germline CDR1 is SEHNR and CDR2 FQNEAQ (reference sequence). The V and J ends lost 5 bases and 2 bases, in that order; junction bases with no gene match: 6. The CDR3 contains 15 residues. The CDR3 reads CASSNADRGNTEAFF. CDR3 sequence (DNA): TGTGCCAGCAGCAACGCGGACAGGGGTAACACTGAAGCTTTCTTT.

This chain uses TRBV11-2 with TRBJ1-2; D gene ambiguous. The V gene's germline CDR1 is SGHAT and CDR2 FQNNGV. The CDR3 sequence is 15 residues long. The V and J ends lost 5 bases and 6 bases respectively, with 19 bases between them. CDR3 nucleotide sequence: TGTGCCAGCAGCCCGCTCGACCTGCTTCCTGATGGCTACACCTTC. Its translation is CASSPLDLLPDGYTF.

V usage is TRBV6-6 and J usage is TRBJ1-6; the D is unclear. Trimming took 8 bases from V and 5 from J, leaving 13 bases between them. This CDR3 contains 14 residues. Germline loops: CDR1 MNHNY, CDR2 SVGAGI (reference sequence). CDR3 DNA: TGTGCCAGCCTCCGGACGGACGATAATTCACCCCTCCACTTT. Translating it yields CASLRTDDNSPLHF.

The chain recombines TRBV7-8 with TRBJ2-2; tentatively, D is TRBD2 (6 bases). V lost 1 base and J 6 bases, leaving 9 bases between the germline ends. CDR1 and CDR2 from the germline V gene are SGHVS and FQNEAQ. The CDR3 runs 14 residues. Written as DNA, the CDR3 is TGTGCCAGCAGCTTAGGACTAGTTTCCGGGGAGCTGTTTTTT. Translating gives CASSLGLVSGELFF.

V gene TRBV6-5 combines with J gene TRBJ1-1; D may be TRBD1 (5 bases). V lost 7 bases and J lost 3, with 12 bases in between. Germline V gene data show CDR1 as MNHEY and CDR2 as SVGAGI. The CDR3 is made up of 13 amino acids. The CDR3 protein is CASTLDTDTEAFF. CDR3 DNA: TGTGCCAGCACCTTGGACACGGACACTGAAGCTTTCTTT.

The chain couples TRBV20-1 to TRBJ2-1; D is unclear. The germline V gene encodes CDR1 DFQATT and CDR2 SNEGSKA (reference sequence). Trimming cost V 7 bases and J 6 bases, with 10 bases left between them. There are 11 residues in the CDR3. DNA for the CDR3: TGCAGTGTAGGAGATAGCAATGAGCAGTTCTTC. As protein: CSVGDSNEQFF.

The V and J genes are TRBV14 and TRBJ2-3; 10 nucleotides agree with TRBD1. The trim removed 0 bases at V and 6 bases at J, leaving 6 bases unmatched. The CDR3 extends over 16 amino acids. Germline lookup yields CDR1 SGHDN and CDR2 FVKESK. The CDR3 DNA reads TGTGCCAGCAGCCAAGATGGGGACAGGGGAGTGGATACGCAGTATTTT. Protein sequence: CASSQDGDRGVDTQYF. Full variable domain (remainder filled in from reference TRBV14 and TRBJ2-3): EAGVTQFPSHSVIEKGQTVTLRCDPISGHDNLYWYRRVMGKEIKFLLHFVKESKQDESGMPNNRFLAERTGGTYSTLKVQPAELEDSGVYFCASSQDGDRGVDTQYFGPGTRLTVL.

This clone was observed a single time. The rearrangement joins TRBV19 to TRBJ2-3; TRBD1 aligns across 10 bases. The V segment lost 8 bases and the J segment 6 bases; nucleotides outside the gene matches: 8. In germline, CDR1 is LNHDA, CDR2 SQIVND (reference sequence). The CDR3 covers 14 residues. The CDR3 spells CASDRGQEADTQYF. DNA of the CDR3: TGTGCCAGTGACAGGGGGCAGGAGGCGGATACGCAGTATTTT.

The rearrangement joins TRBV19 to TRBJ1-1; unclear D gene. The CDR3 length is 13 residues. Trimming removed 3 bases at V and 1 base at J, with 6 bases between. Germline lookup yields CDR1 LNHDA and CDR2 SQIVND (reference sequence). CDR3 protein: CASSMGRNTEAFF. Written as DNA, the CDR3 is TGTGCCAGTAGTATGGGTAGGAACACTGAAGCTTTCTTT.

The chain couples TRBV5-1 to TRBJ2-5; no reliable D call. Germline lookup yields CDR1 SGHRS and CDR2 YFSETQ. The CDR3 spans 11 residues. Trimming removed 2 bases from V and 3 bases from J, with 2 bases in between. In DNA, the CDR3 is TGCGCCAGCAGCTTTAAAGAGACCCAGTACTTC. Residues: CASSFKETQYF.

The genes are TRBV18 and TRBJ1-5; D not resolved. Trimming took 3 bases from V and 0 from J, leaving 6 bases between them. The germline gives CDR1 KGHSH, CDR2 LQKENI. The CDR3 length is 14 residues. CDR3 amino acids: CASSPSDSNQPQHF. The CDR3 DNA reads TGTGCCAGCTCACCGAGTGATAGCAATCAGCCCCAGCATTTT.